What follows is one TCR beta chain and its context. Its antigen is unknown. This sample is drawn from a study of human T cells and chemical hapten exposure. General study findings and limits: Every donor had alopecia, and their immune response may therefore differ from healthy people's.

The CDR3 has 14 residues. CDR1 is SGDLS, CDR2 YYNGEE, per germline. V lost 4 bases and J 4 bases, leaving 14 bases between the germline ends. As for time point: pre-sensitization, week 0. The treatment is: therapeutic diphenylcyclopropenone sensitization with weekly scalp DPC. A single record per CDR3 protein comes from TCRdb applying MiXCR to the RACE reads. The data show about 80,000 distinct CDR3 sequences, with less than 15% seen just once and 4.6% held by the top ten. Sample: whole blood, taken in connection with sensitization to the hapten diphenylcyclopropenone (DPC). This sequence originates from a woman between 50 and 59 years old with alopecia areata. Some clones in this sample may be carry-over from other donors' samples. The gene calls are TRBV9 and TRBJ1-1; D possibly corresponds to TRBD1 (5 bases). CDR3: CASSPMGGFTEAFF. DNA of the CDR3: TGTGCCAGCAGCCCTATGGGGGGTTTCACTGAAGCTTTCTTT.